This T cell receptor (beta chain) was identified in a study of a mutant IDH1 vaccine in newly diagnosed glioma. The time point is: week 23, last vaccination. Doses consisted of 300 ug of mutant IDH1 20-mer peptide each, paired with topical imiquimod. The V gene lost 3 bases and the J gene lost 3 bases, with 14 bases spanning the gap. This CDR3 has 15 amino acids. Per germline, CDR1 KGHSH and CDR2 LQKENI. Turning to this clone: Antigen specificity is unknown.

TCRdb's table, derived via immunoSEQ multiplex PCR, lists solely in-frame clones and lacks some. The data hold 40,000 to 50,000 clones, with around 74% observed a single time. This rearrangement joins TRBV18 to TRBJ1-1; maybe TRBD1 (5 bases). The clonotype comes from a man aged 50 or older with glioma. The sequenced sample was PBMCs, obtained from a glioma patient whose treatment included an IDH1 peptide vaccine. The CDR3, as DNA: TGTGCCAGCTCACCTAACGGGGGAGGGGACACTGAAGCTTTCTTT. It translates to CASSPNGGGDTEAFF.